The clone carrying this TCR beta chain has at least ten counts. Its target is not known. The sample belongs to a study of early T cells in non-severe SARS-CoV-2 infection. Study background: Sequencing of unsorted whole blood was done on bulk RNA, leaving chains unpaired.

Trimming took 5 bases from V and 6 from J, leaving 8 bases between them. Germline CDR1 is MDHEN and CDR2 is SYDVKM. CDR3 length: 11 amino acids. General study results and limits: A preference for anti-spike CD8 responses marked VDJdb matching, which missed private and CD4 specificities.

Tagging with unique molecular identifiers was applied to individual cDNA molecules. TCRdb re-called the 5' RACE reads through MiXCR, storing one row per CDR3 protein. This sample has fewer than 70,000 distinct CDR3 sequences, with roughly 13% found just once. The sample consisted of whole blood. This chain links TRBV28 with TRBJ2-7; D is unresolved. This sequence was found in an adult who was a healthcare worker with PCR-confirmed SARS-CoV-2 infection or an uninfected control (not recorded which). The CDR3 coding sequence is TGTGCCAGCAGTCCCACACGCGAGCAGTACTTC. Amino acid sequence: CASSPTREQYF. The full variable domain, completed using reference TRBV28 and TRBJ2-7, is DVKVTQSSRYLVKRTGEKVFLECVQDMDHENMFWYRQDPGLGLRLIYFSYDVKMKEKGDIPEGYSVSREKKERFSLILESASTNQTSMYLCASSPTREQYFGPGTRLTVT.